The 18 T cell receptor beta chains given below trace back to one sample, sequenced in a study of shared clonotypes between healthy human individuals. Clones were sequenced by immunoSEQ multiplex PCR, and TCRdb holds only the in-frame ones, with some missing. The repertoire holds about 980,000 clones, with more than 75% as singletons. Material: memory CD4+ T cells sorted from blood. The subset denotes: CD45RA-negative fraction. These receptors were obtained from a young man in good health.

The table lists this clone with many counts. The chain joins TRBV28 to TRBJ1-5; TRBD1 matches at 8 bases. Germline trimming cut 2 bases from V and 6 bases from J; bases unmatched to any gene: 3. The CDR3 runs to 14 residues. Looked up from germline, CDR1 is MDHEN and CDR2 is SYDVKM. The CDR3 loop is CASSLQGASQPQHF. The DNA of the CDR3 is TGTGCCAGCAGTTTACAGGGGGCAAGTCAGCCCCAGCATTTT.

The chain joins TRBV6-5 to TRBJ2-3, with a tentative D call TRBD2 (6 bases). CDR3 length: 14 amino acids. V lost 5 bases to trimming and J lost 0 bases, with 9 bases between them. Looked up from germline, CDR1 is MNHEY and CDR2 is SVGAGI. The CDR3 loop is CASSPGTSTDTQYF. In DNA, the CDR3 is TGTGCCAGCAGTCCGGGGACTAGCACAGATACGCAGTATTTT.

This chain uses TRBV2 with TRBJ2-3; the D gene is possibly TRBD2 (7 bases). This CDR3 spans 15 amino acids. Germline V gene sequence: CDR1 SNHLY, CDR2 FYNNEI. Trimming took 4 bases from V and 1 from J, leaving 12 bases between them. In DNA form, the CDR3 reads TGTGCCAGCAGTGTGGGCGGGGGCCGCACAGATACGCAGTATTTT. It translates to CASSVGGGRTDTQYF.

CDR3 sequence (DNA): TGTGCCAGCAGTGAAGCCAAGACAGGGGGTGTTCAGCCCCAGCATTTT. Translation gives CASSEAKTGGVQPQHF. V gene TRBV6-1 combines with J gene TRBJ1-5; 9 nucleotides line up with TRBD1. The CDR3 contains 16 residues. Germline CDR1 MNHNS, CDR2 SASEGT. V was clipped by 0 bases and J by 6 bases; unmatched bases: 6.

The chain combines TRBV6-1 with TRBJ1-3; D might be TRBD1 (5 bases). The CDR3 has 14 amino acids. Germline-derived CDR1 and CDR2 are MNHNS and SASEGT. V lost 8 bases, J lost 0 bases, and 11 bases lay in between. DNA for the CDR3: TGTGCCAGCGGGCGGGACTTCTCTGGAAACACCATATATTTT. Amino acids: CASGRDFSGNTIYF.

J is TRBJ2-7 and V is TRBV6-6; 9 nucleotides line up with TRBD1. Germline loops: CDR1 MNHNY, CDR2 SVGAGI (reference sequence). V shed 7 bases and J 3 bases; nucleotides not matched to a gene: 4. The CDR3 has 13 amino acids. In DNA, the CDR3 is TGTGCCAGCATAACGACAGGGGGCTACGAGCAGTACTTC. Its protein product is CASITTGGYEQYF.

The chain employs TRBV7-3 and TRBJ2-3; 7 bases line up with TRBD2. V trimming: 2 bases; J trimming: 2 bases; junction bases outside the gene matches: 7. The CDR3 sequence is 16 residues long. Germline CDR1 SGHTA, CDR2 FQGTGA. CDR3 sequence: CASSLYGGSYTDTQYF. CDR3 nucleotide sequence: TGTGCCAGCAGCTTATACGGGGGGAGCTACACAGATACGCAGTATTTT.

V is TRBV5-1 and J is TRBJ1-2; the D gene is possibly TRBD1 (5 bases). The CDR3 extends over 15 amino acids. V was shortened by 3 bases and J by 7 bases, with 19 bases between the two germline ends. From germline, CDR1 is SGHRS and CDR2 YFSETQ. The CDR3 spells CASSYDSVLGGGYTF. The CDR3, as DNA: TGCGCCAGCAGCTACGACAGCGTCTTGGGGGGTGGCTACACCTTC.

This clone was detected a few times. The J gene is TRBJ2-7, the V gene TRBV6-1; D is ambiguous. CDR1 is MNHNS, CDR2 SASEGT, per germline. V was shortened by 2 bases and J by 0 bases, with 11 bases between the two germline ends. The CDR3 sequence is 15 residues long. Here the CDR3 DNA reads TGTGCCAGCAGTGAAACAAGGGTGGCCTCCTACGAGCAGTACTTC. This codes for CASSETRVASYEQYF.

V gene TRBV5-1 combines with J gene TRBJ2-1, with 12 bases lining up with TRBD1. From germline, CDR1 is SGHRS and CDR2 YFSETQ. The CDR3 totals 14 residues. V lost 4 bases to trimming and J lost 8 bases; unmatched junction nucleotides: 4. The DNA of the CDR3 is TGCGCCAGCAGCCCGGGGACAGGGGGCGATGAGCAGTTCTTC. This codes for CASSPGTGGDEQFF.

J is TRBJ1-2 and V is TRBV7-8; 10 bases are a match to TRBD1. The CDR3 length is 15 residues. Germline-derived CDR1 and CDR2 are SGHVS and FQNEAQ. The J segment lost 10 bases and the V segment lost 5 bases, leaving 13 bases of the junction unmatched. The CDR3: CASSPGQGIYDDYTF. As DNA, the CDR3 is TGTGCCAGCAGCCCGGGACAGGGGATCTATGATGACTACACCTTC.

J is TRBJ1-5 and V is TRBV10-3; D not resolved. CDR1 is ENHRY, CDR2 SYGVKD, per germline. Deletions cut 2 bases from V and 0 bases from J, with 5 bases between. This CDR3 has 14 residues. Here the CDR3 reads CAISEQTSNQPQHF. CDR3 sequence (DNA): TGTGCCATCAGTGAGCAGACTAGCAATCAGCCCCAGCATTTT.

The chain links TRBV5-1 to TRBJ2-5, with D possibly being TRBD1 or TRBD2 (5 bases each). The germline V gene has CDR1 SGHRS and CDR2 YFSETQ. The length of the CDR3 is 15 residues. V gave up 1 base and J gave up 1 base, with 11 bases separating them. The CDR3 spells CASSLWQGPQETQYF. In DNA form, the CDR3 reads TGCGCCAGCAGCTTGTGGCAGGGACCCCAAGAGACCCAGTACTTC.

The rearrangement uses TRBV18 and TRBJ1-2, with a weak D call TRBD1 (5 bases). Germline CDR1 is KGHSH and CDR2 is LQKENI. Deletions cut 3 bases from V and 4 bases from J, with 12 bases between. This CDR3 spans 14 amino acids. DNA of the CDR3: TGTGCCAGCTCACCGAAAACAGGCCCCTATGGCTACACCTTC. This translates into CASSPKTGPYGYTF.

J is TRBJ2-2 and V is TRBV10-3, with 11 bases fitting TRBD2. Germline V gene lookup returns CDR1 ENHRY and CDR2 SYGVKD. This CDR3 region has 14 residues. V shed 4 bases and J 6 bases; nucleotides not matched to a gene: 1. The DNA of the CDR3 is TGTGCCATCAGTGGTAGCGGGGGGGCCGGGGAGCTGTTTTTT. Translated, it gives CAISGSGGAGELFF.

This chain uses TRBV6-1 with TRBJ2-3; D ambiguous. The CDR3 is 14 amino acids. Between the trimmed V and J ends, which lost 2 bases and 6 bases, there was a span of 12 bases. Germline CDR1 reads MNHNS; CDR2 reads SASEGT. The CDR3 bases are TGTGCCAGCAGTGAACGGACCGGACCGGATACGCAGTATTTT. It is translated as CASSERTGPDTQYF.

A single count supports this clone. The J gene is TRBJ2-5, the V gene TRBV6-5, with D perhaps assigned TRBD1 or TRBD2 (7 bases each). With 4 bases removed from V and 5 bases from J, the gap between germline ends came to 14 bases. The CDR3 length is 14 residues. CDR1 is MNHEY, CDR2 SVGAGI, per germline. CDR3 in amino acids: CASSWQGGRETQYF. CDR3 nucleotides: TGTGCCAGCAGTTGGCAGGGGGGGCGGGAGACCCAGTACTTC.

The V gene is TRBV11-2, the J gene TRBJ2-1, with 9 positions matching TRBD2. Germline V gene lookup returns CDR1 SGHAT and CDR2 FQNNGV. Trimming took 3 bases from V and 1 from J; bases not matched to a gene: 7. The CDR3 is 17 amino acids. CDR3 coding DNA: TGTGCCAGCAGCTTCCTCGTTAGCGGGAGTTCCTACAATGAGCAGTTCTTC. It translates to CASSFLVSGSSYNEQFF.